This T cell receptor beta chain came from a study of T-cell memory formation after mild COVID-19. Study results and caveats: Clones that got smaller from day 15 to 85 had even CD4/CD8, while clones growing later tipped toward CD4+.

The V end was cut by 6 bases, the J end by 8 bases, with 10 bases between. The CDR3 loop spans 11 amino acids. CDR1 and CDR2 from the germline V gene are MGHDK and SYGVNS. TCRdb re-called the 5' RACE reads through MiXCR, storing one row per CDR3 protein. Of some 120,000 distinct CDR3 sequences in the sample, roughly 6% were seen once. With respect to this clonotype: The antigen remains unidentified.

The rearrangement uses TRBV25-1 and TRBJ1-2, with a weak D call TRBD1 (6 bases). The sequenced material came from PBMCs or a T cell subset sorted from them (not recorded which). The receptor comes from an adult woman who had mild COVID-19 (a few samples of this study predate the infection). Cell type and time point are not known. CDR3 region: CASSKGGGYTF. The CDR3 region has the DNA TGTGCCAGCAGCAAGGGGGGAGGCTACACCTTC.